This T cell receptor (beta chain) was captured by sequencing in a study of memory CD4+ T cells and cytomegalovirus serostatus. Per germline, CDR1 SQVTM and CDR2 ANQGSEA. V lost 4 bases to trimming and J lost 6 bases, with 14 bases between them. The CDR3 consists of 13 residues. The sort gate was single viable CD3+CD4+CD8-CD45RO+ cells for memory CD4+ T cells. Serostatus was set by detecting CMV pp150, pp28, p38, p52 IgG. After thawing, CD4+ T cells were positively selected. Worth noting for this clone: Antigen unknown.

Some clones are missing from TCRdb's copy, which holds only in-frame ones; the method was immunoSEQ multiplex PCR. This table holds 25,000 to 30,000 clones, about 70% found once. Study-level points and caveats: About two fifths of the roughly 150 known CMV-associated TCRbeta sequences appeared in CD4+ memory.

Specimen: memory CD4+ T cells from blood. This sequence originates from an adult in good health and CMV-seronegative. The chain combines TRBV29-1 with TRBJ2-3; D possibly corresponds to TRBD2 (5 bases). The CDR3 nucleotides read TGCAGCGTTGGCCTTGGGAGTGTCGATACGCAGTATTTT. Its translation: CSVGLGSVDTQYF.